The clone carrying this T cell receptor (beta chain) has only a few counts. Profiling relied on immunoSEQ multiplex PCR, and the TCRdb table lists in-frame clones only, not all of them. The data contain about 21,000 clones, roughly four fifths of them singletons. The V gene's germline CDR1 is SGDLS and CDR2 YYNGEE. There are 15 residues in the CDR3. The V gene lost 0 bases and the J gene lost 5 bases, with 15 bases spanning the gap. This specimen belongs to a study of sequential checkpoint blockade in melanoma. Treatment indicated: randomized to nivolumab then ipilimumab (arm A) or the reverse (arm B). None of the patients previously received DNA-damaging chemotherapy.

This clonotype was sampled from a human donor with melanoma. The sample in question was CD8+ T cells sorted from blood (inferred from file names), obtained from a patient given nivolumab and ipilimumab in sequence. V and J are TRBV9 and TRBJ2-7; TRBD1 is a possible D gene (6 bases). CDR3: CASSVEGRGADEQYF. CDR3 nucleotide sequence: TGTGCCAGCAGCGTAGAGGGCAGGGGTGCGGACGAGCAGTACTTC.